This passage covers 17 T cell receptor beta chains from one sample sequenced in a study of T cell responses to AZD1222 COVID-19 vaccine. Data came from immunoSEQ multiplex PCR; TCRdb stores just in-frame clones and leaves some out. The data contain roughly 110,000 clones, roughly nine tenths of them seen just once; the ten biggest clones take up around 4.4%. Sample: peripheral blood, taken on day 0 of AZD1222 vaccination. These receptors all stem from an adult in good health.

V and J are TRBV27 and TRBJ2-7; 11 bases fit TRBD2. This CDR3 has 18 amino acids. The V segment lost 3 bases and the J segment 2 bases; nucleotides outside the gene matches: 12. Germline CDR1 MNHEY, CDR2 SMNVEV (reference sequence). The CDR3 nucleotides are TGTGCCAGCAGTTTTGGGACTAGCGGTAATCAATACCCCTACGAGCAGTACTTC. Protein: CASSFGTSGNQYPYEQYF.

This chain uses TRBV7-2 with TRBJ1-2; tentatively, D is TRBD1 (6 bases). The CDR3 is 13 amino acids. Germline V gene data show CDR1 as SGHTA and CDR2 as FQGNSA. With 5 bases removed from V and 2 bases from J, the gap between germline ends came to 9 bases. CDR3 DNA: TGTGCCAGCAGCCGGGGGCGAAACTATGGCTACACCTTC. Its translation: CASSRGRNYGYTF.

V gene TRBV6-1 combines with J gene TRBJ1-6, with a weak D call TRBD1 (6 bases). Germline CDR1 and CDR2: MNHNS and SASEGT. The CDR3 length is 19 residues. Between the trimmed V and J ends, which lost 1 base and 9 bases, there was a span of 25 bases. DNA of the CDR3: TGTGCCAGCAGTGAAGACGTTGGGGGCGTAATATCGATGGGTTCACCCCTCCACTTT. It codes for CASSEDVGGVISMGSPLHF.

The chain couples TRBV4-1 to TRBJ1-2; D is possibly TRBD1 (5 bases). The CDR3 spans 13 residues. V dropped 1 base and J dropped 6 bases, with 9 bases sitting between them. CDR1 is MGHRA, CDR2 YSYEKL, per germline. The CDR3 protein is CASSQGQGDGYTF. CDR3 DNA: TGCGCCAGCAGCCAAGGGCAGGGCGATGGCTACACCTTC.

V is TRBV11-2 and J is TRBJ2-5, with 10 bases lining up with TRBD2. Germline V CDR1 and CDR2: SGHAT, FQNNGV. Unmatched junction bases numbered 3, after V lost 5 bases and J lost 3 bases. CDR3 length: 14 residues. The DNA for the CDR3 is TGTGCCAGCAGCGGCGGACTAGCGGAAGAGACCCAGTACTTC. Translated: CASSGGLAEETQYF.

This chain links TRBV21-1 with TRBJ2-5; the table's D call, TRBD2, has no DNA check behind it. TRBV21-1 is an annotated pseudogene. This CDR3 spans 9 amino acids. For the CDR3, the DNA is TGTGCCAGCACTGAGACCCAGTACTTC. Translation gives CASTETQYF.

V and J are TRBV7-2 and TRBJ2-7; no clear D gene. Germline V gene data show CDR1 as SGHTA and CDR2 as FQGNSA. This CDR3 contains 13 residues. The ends were cut back, 6 bases at V and 5 bases at J, with 14 bases in the middle. CDR3 coding DNA: TGTGCCAGCAGTAGAGCGTGGGAAAACGAGCAGTACTTC. It is translated as CASSRAWENEQYF.

The chain employs TRBV7-9 and TRBJ2-5; the D is unclear. Deletions cut 5 bases from V and 5 bases from J, with 3 bases between. CDR1 is SEHNR, CDR2 FQNEAQ, per germline (reference sequence). This CDR3 region has 10 residues. The CDR3 loop reads CASSLETQYF. In DNA, the CDR3 is TGTGCCAGCAGCCTTGAGACCCAGTACTTC.

The chain links TRBV6-2 or TRBV6-3 to TRBJ2-7; TRBD2 matches at 11 bases. The CDR3 has 13 amino acids. V lost 4 bases and J lost 6; bases outside the gene matches: 2. Germline values: CDR1 MNHEY, CDR2 SVGEGT. CDR3 in DNA: TGTGCCAGCAGTTGGCTAGCGGGAGGCGAGCAGTACTTC. It translates to CASSWLAGGEQYF.

The V gene is TRBV24-1, the J gene TRBJ2-5; 7 bases align to TRBD1. Germline values: CDR1 KGHDR, CDR2 SFDVKD. The CDR3 has 14 residues. Losses at the gene ends were 4 bases for V and 3 bases for J; bases not matched to a gene: 4. CDR3 residues: CATSESTGKETQYF. CDR3 coding DNA: TGTGCCACCAGTGAGTCGACAGGGAAAGAGACCCAGTACTTC.

The chain recombines TRBV3-1 (or the pseudogene TRBV3-2) with TRBJ1-1; TRBD1 matches at 12 bases. V trimming: 4 bases; J trimming: 6 bases; junction bases outside the gene matches: 9. Per the germline V gene, CDR1 is LGHDT and CDR2 is YNNKEL (reference sequence). The CDR3 contains 16 residues. The DNA of the CDR3 is TGTGCCAGCAGCCGGGGACAGGGGGCCCCCTCGGCTGAAGCTTTCTTT. This gives the protein CASSRGQGAPSAEAFF.

The rearrangement links TRBV27 to TRBJ1-1; a possible D gene is TRBD1 (5 bases). Per germline, CDR1 MNHEY and CDR2 SMNVEV (reference sequence). The CDR3 has 13 residues. Trimming shortened V by 3 bases and J by 4 bases, and 9 bases separated the two germline ends. The DNA of the CDR3 is TGTGCCAGCAGTTTGGGGGTGGGCACTGAAGCTTTCTTT. This gives the protein CASSLGVGTEAFF.

The chain links TRBV6-1 to TRBJ2-2; TRBD2 aligns across 7 bases. Germline trimming cut 0 bases from V and 2 bases from J; bases unmatched to any gene: 6. Germline-derived CDR1 and CDR2 are MNHNS and SASEGT. CDR3 length: 17 residues. For the CDR3, the DNA is TGTGCCAGCAGTGAAGCCGGGGGGAGAGTTAACACCGGGGAGCTGTTTTTT. It yields the protein CASSEAGGRVNTGELFF.

V gene TRBV7-6 combines with J gene TRBJ2-7, with D tentatively TRBD1 or TRBD2 (5 bases each). CDR3 length: 15 amino acids. Between the trimmed V and J ends, which lost 5 bases and 3 bases, there was a span of 17 bases. Germline CDR1 is SGHVS and CDR2 is FNYEAQ. The CDR3 sequence is CASSLGAGTDYEQYF. The CDR3 nucleotides are TGTGCCAGCAGCCTAGGCGCCGGGACCGACTACGAGCAGTACTTC. The full variable domain, in which reference TRBV7-6 and TRBJ2-7 provide the parts outside the CDR3, is GAGVSQSPRYKVTKRGQDVALRCDPISGHVSLYWYRQALGQGPEFLTYFNYEAQQDKSGLPNDRFSAERPEGSISTLTIQRTEQRDSAMYRCASSLGAGTDYEQYFGPGTRLTVT.

The chain links TRBV6-2 or TRBV6-3 to TRBJ2-1; TRBD2 might be the D (6 bases). The length of the CDR3 is 16 residues. Germline V gene sequence: CDR1 MNHEY, CDR2 SVGEGT. The V end was cut by 5 bases, the J end by 2 bases, with 16 bases between. CDR3 sequence reads: CASSGEAGSPYNEQFF. CDR3 in DNA: TGTGCCAGCAGTGGTGAGGCGGGATCCCCCTACAATGAGCAGTTCTTC.

The chain recombines TRBV4-2 with TRBJ2-3; possible D gene TRBD2, 7 bases. Trimming stripped 5 bases from V and 0 bases from J, with 12 bases between. Germline lookup yields CDR1 LGHNA and CDR2 YNFKEQ. The CDR3 has 15 residues. The CDR3 nucleotides read TGTGCCAGCAGCGGGGGGGCGGATAGCACAGATACGCAGTATTTT. This sequence encodes CASSGGADSTDTQYF.

The chain links TRBV7-8 to TRBJ1-2; 9 bases align to TRBD1. CDR3 length: 14 residues. Per the germline V gene, CDR1 is SGHVS and CDR2 is FQNEAQ. V was clipped by 2 bases and J by 8 bases; unmatched bases: 6. CDR3 in DNA: TGTGCCAGCAGCTTACGACAGGGGGACTCGGGCTACACCTTC. Translating it yields CASSLRQGDSGYTF.